This entry lists 20 T cell receptor beta chains sequenced from one sample in a study of T cell responses to AZD1222 COVID-19 vaccine. Clones were sequenced by immunoSEQ multiplex PCR, and TCRdb holds only the in-frame ones, with some missing. The data contain over 100,000 clones, just over 85% of them singletons. This material consisted of peripheral blood, taken on day 0 of AZD1222 vaccination. The source of these receptors is an adult in good health.

The V call is TRBV11-3, the J call TRBJ2-1; 12 nucleotides agree with TRBD1. The CDR3 contains 16 residues. V shed 5 bases and J 9 bases; nucleotides not matched to a gene: 11. Germline loops: CDR1 SGHNT, CDR2 YENEEA. The CDR3 here is CASSPSGTGGYGEQFF. Here the CDR3 DNA reads TGTGCCAGCAGCCCCTCCGGGACAGGGGGCTATGGTGAGCAGTTCTTC.

The chain recombines TRBV6-5 with TRBJ2-1; D is perhaps TRBD1 or TRBD2 (5 bases each). Deletions cut 0 bases from V and 12 bases from J, with 15 bases between. This CDR3 region has 14 residues. Germline CDR1 is MNHEY and CDR2 is SVGAGI. The CDR3 coding sequence is TGTGCCAGCAGTTACTCGAGATTTCGGGGACCGCAGTTCTTC. It encodes CASSYSRFRGPQFF.

This clone was seen a single time. A junction end diverges from the germline sequence, so it may reflect a read error. The chain has TRBV30 and TRBJ1-3; 9 nucleotides agree with TRBD1. This CDR3 has 15 residues. Germline V gene lookup returns CDR1 GTSNPN and CDR2 SVGIG (reference sequence). CDR3 DNA sequence: TGTGCCTGGAGTACCGGGACAGGGCATGGAAGCACCATATATTTT. Translation: CAWSTGTGHGSTIYF.

The J gene is TRBJ1-5, the V gene TRBV12-3 or TRBV12-4; D gene uncertain. Trimming pared 2 bases from V and 5 bases from J, leaving 7 bases between. The CDR3 covers 13 residues. The CDR3 nucleotides are TGTGCCAGCAGTTTAAGGGAACATCAGCCCCAGCATTTT. Translation gives CASSLREHQPQHF.

This sequence joins TRBV2 and TRBJ1-1; D is possibly TRBD1 (6 bases). CDR3 length: 13 residues. Germline assignment: CDR1 SNHLY and CDR2 FYNNEI. V dropped 7 bases and J dropped 8 bases, with 17 bases sitting between them. The CDR3 DNA is TGTGCCAGCACTCCAGATGGGGGCAGGGAAGCTTTCTTT. This sequence encodes CASTPDGGREAFF.

CDR3 coding DNA: TGTGCCAGCGGACTTGGCGGGTATGGCTACACCTTC. Translating it yields CASGLGGYGYTF. The chain has TRBV2 and TRBJ1-2; no reliable D call. CDR3 length: 12 residues. Germline CDR1 and CDR2: SNHLY and FYNNEI. The germline V and J ends were trimmed by 8 bases and 5 bases, with 12 bases remaining between them.

This clone came up a few times. CDR3 residues: CASSPKGGGQPQHF. DNA of the CDR3: TGCGCCAGCAGCCCAAAAGGGGGCGGTCAGCCCCAGCATTTT. The chain has TRBV5-1 and TRBJ1-5; 7 bases fit TRBD1. J was trimmed by 6 bases and V by 4 bases; bases with no gene match: 7. Germline assignment: CDR1 SGHRS and CDR2 YFSETQ. The CDR3 consists of 14 residues.

In DNA form, the CDR3 reads TGTGCCAGCAGTTTAAAAGGCGGTCACGAGCAGTACTTC. Protein sequence: CASSLKGGHEQYF. This sequence joins TRBV27 and TRBJ2-7, with D uncertain. The length of the CDR3 is 13 residues. Germline lookup yields CDR1 MNHEY and CDR2 SMNVEV (reference sequence). Trimming took off 2 bases at V and 5 bases at J, with 10 bases between the two ends.

The chain carries TRBV18 and TRBJ1-1, with D unclear. In germline, CDR1 is KGHSH, CDR2 LQKENI. The CDR3 is 13 amino acids. V shed 6 bases and J shed 4 bases, with 12 bases lying between them. CDR3 region: CASSLSKGTEAFF. The CDR3 bases are TGTGCCAGCTCCTTGAGTAAGGGCACTGAAGCTTTCTTT.

This chain connects TRBV6-5 to TRBJ1-4; 7 bases fit TRBD1. Trimming removed 4 bases from V and 7 bases from J; junction bases left unmatched: 9. Germline CDR1 is MNHEY and CDR2 is SVGAGI. The CDR3 covers 15 residues. The CDR3 sequence: CASSSEGAPVEKLFF. Here the CDR3 DNA reads TGTGCCAGCAGTTCCGAGGGGGCGCCGGTTGAAAAACTGTTTTTT.

This chain joins TRBV6-5 and TRBJ1-1, with TRBD1 matching 9 bases. This CDR3 contains 15 residues. Germline CDR1 reads MNHEY; CDR2 reads SVGAGI. Losses at the gene ends were 5 bases for V and 2 bases for J; bases not matched to a gene: 6. The CDR3 DNA reads as TGTGCCAGCAGTCCCGAGGGACAGGGCAACACTGAAGCTTTCTTT. Amino acid sequence: CASSPEGQGNTEAFF.

The J gene is TRBJ2-1, the V gene TRBV7-3, with 9 bases identical to TRBD1. This CDR3 has 14 residues. The V gene end was trimmed by 4 bases and the J gene end by 7 bases; junction bases not matched to a gene: 5. The germline V gene encodes CDR1 SGHTA and CDR2 FQGTGA. CDR3 in amino acids: CASSSGTGYNEQFF. CDR3 coding DNA: TGTGCCAGCAGCTCTGGGACAGGGTATAATGAGCAGTTCTTC.

This chain uses TRBV21-1 with TRBJ2-7; TRBD2 is the table's D call and was not checked against the DNA. TRBV21-1 is described as a pseudogene. The CDR3 loop spans 14 amino acids. CDR3 DNA sequence: TGTGCCAGCAGCAAACAGCTAGCTCACTACGAGCAGTACTTC. It is translated as CASSKQLAHYEQYF.

The chain uses TRBV18 and TRBJ1-1, with unresolved D. Germline assignment: CDR1 KGHSH and CDR2 LQKENI. Trimming cost V 8 bases and J 1 base, with 11 bases left between them. The CDR3 has 13 amino acids. The CDR3, as DNA: TGTGCCAGCGCGACGTGGCAGAACACTGAAGCTTTCTTT. As protein: CASATWQNTEAFF.

This chain uses TRBV5-1 with TRBJ2-2, with D maybe TRBD1 (6 bases). This CDR3 has 13 residues. Germline V gene sequence: CDR1 SGHRS, CDR2 YFSETQ. Deletions cut 5 bases from V and 5 bases from J, with 10 bases between. The CDR3 loop is CASRGTSTGELFF. In DNA, the CDR3 is TGCGCCAGCAGAGGGACATCTACCGGGGAGCTGTTTTTT.

Only one count was recorded for this clone. The J gene is TRBJ2-1, the V gene TRBV7-9; no clear D gene. V was shortened by 7 bases and J by 4 bases, with 5 bases between the two germline ends. The CDR3 is made up of 11 amino acids. CDR1 and CDR2 from the germline V gene are SEHNR and FQNEAQ (reference sequence). This CDR3 is CASTNYNEQFF. CDR3 DNA: TGTGCCAGCACAAATTACAATGAGCAGTTCTTC.

This chain connects TRBV18 to TRBJ1-1; 12 bases map to TRBD1. CDR1 is KGHSH, CDR2 LQKENI, per germline. The CDR3 is made up of 16 amino acids. The J segment lost 3 bases and the V segment lost 6 bases, leaving 8 bases of the junction unmatched. This CDR3 is CASSFGTGGIDTEAFF. The CDR3 coding sequence is TGTGCCAGCTCGTTTGGGACAGGGGGCATTGACACTGAAGCTTTCTTT. Drawing the rest from reference TRBV18 and TRBJ1-1, the complete variable domain is NAGVMQNPRHLVRRRGQEARLRCSPMKGHSHVYWYRQLPEEGLKFMVYLQKENIIDESGMPKERFSAEFPKEGPSILRIQQVVRGDSAAYFCASSFGTGGIDTEAFFGQGTRLTVV.

This clone was picked up a small number of times. The V gene is TRBV6-6, the J gene TRBJ1-3; D is perhaps TRBD1 (5 bases). The germline V gene has CDR1 MNHNY and CDR2 SVGAGI (reference sequence). This CDR3 has 14 amino acids. V was clipped by 10 bases and J by 2 bases, with 15 bases between them. The CDR3 nucleotides read TGTGCCACTTCGGGGGGGGGTCCTGGAAACACCATATATTTT. It yields the protein CATSGGGPGNTIYF.

J is TRBJ2-6 and V is TRBV3-1 (or the pseudogene TRBV3-2); D is tentatively TRBD1 or TRBD2 (5 bases each). Germline V CDR1 and CDR2: LGHDT, YNNKEL (reference sequence). Deletions cut 5 bases from V and 2 bases from J, with 10 bases between. The CDR3 is 15 amino acids. CDR3 bases: TGTGCCAGCAGCTTTAGAGGGGCTGGGGCCAACGTCCTGACTTTC. Its translation is CASSFRGAGANVLTF.

This chain joins TRBV9 and TRBJ2-1, with D uncertain. V shed 4 bases and J shed 2 bases, with 19 bases lying between them. The CDR3 is 17 amino acids. Germline-derived CDR1 and CDR2 are SGDLS and YYNGEE. DNA for the CDR3: TGTGCCAGCAGCCAAGACCCGAAATCCGGCCCCTACAATGAGCAGTTCTTC. Its translation: CASSQDPKSGPYNEQFF.